The clone carrying this TCR beta chain has a single count. The antigen is undetermined. The V gene lost 0 bases and the J gene lost 5 bases, with 16 bases spanning the gap. Per germline, CDR1 LGHDT and CDR2 YNNKEL (reference sequence). CDR3 size: 16 residues. These data originate in a study of T cell responses to AZD1222 COVID-19 vaccine. Study-wide findings and caveats: Spike was spanned by vaccine-associated CD4 TCRs, which were dominant at 160-218 and 743-854. Donors skewed white British and female; clonal diversity was possibly underestimated.

Here immunoSEQ multiplex PCR was the method, and the copy in TCRdb shows in-frame clones only, minus some. The sample includes approximately 80,000 clones, 70% to 90% seen only once; the top ten take 9.5% to 13%. The V call is TRBV3-1 (or the pseudogene TRBV3-2), the J call TRBJ2-5; maybe TRBD1 (6 bases). Sequencing used peripheral blood, obtained 28 days after the second AZD1222 dose. The source of this sequence is an adult who received the AZD1222 COVID-19 vaccine. The CDR3 region is CASSQEAGQHRETQYF. CDR3 DNA: TGTGCCAGCAGCCAAGAGGCAGGACAGCACCGGGAGACCCAGTACTTC.